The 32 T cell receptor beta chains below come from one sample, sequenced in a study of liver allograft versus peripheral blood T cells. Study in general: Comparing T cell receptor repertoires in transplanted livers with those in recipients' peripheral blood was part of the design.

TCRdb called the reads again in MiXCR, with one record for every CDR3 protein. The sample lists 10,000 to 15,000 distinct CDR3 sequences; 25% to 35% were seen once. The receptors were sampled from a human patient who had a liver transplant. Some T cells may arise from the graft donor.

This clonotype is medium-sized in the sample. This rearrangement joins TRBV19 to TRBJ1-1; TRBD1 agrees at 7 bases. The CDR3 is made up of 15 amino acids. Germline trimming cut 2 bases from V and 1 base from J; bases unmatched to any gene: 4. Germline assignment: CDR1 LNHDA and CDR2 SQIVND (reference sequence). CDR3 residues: CASSIRGTANTEAFF. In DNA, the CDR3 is TGTGCCAGTAGTATACGGGGGACAGCGAACACTGAAGCTTTCTTT. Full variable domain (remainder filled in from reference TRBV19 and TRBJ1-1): DGGITQSPKYLFRKEGQNVTLSCEQNLNHDAMYWYRQDPGQGLRLIYYSQIVNDFQKGDIAEGYSVSREKKESFPLTVTSAQKNPTAFYLCASSIRGTANTEAFFGQGTRLTVV.

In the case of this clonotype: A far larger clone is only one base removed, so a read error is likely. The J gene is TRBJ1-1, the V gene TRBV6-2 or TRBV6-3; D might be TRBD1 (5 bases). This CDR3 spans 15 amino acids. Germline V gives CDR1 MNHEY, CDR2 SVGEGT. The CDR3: CASSYSGQSGTEACF. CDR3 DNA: TGTGCCAGCAGTTACTCGGGGCAGTCGGGCACTGAAGCTTGCTTT.

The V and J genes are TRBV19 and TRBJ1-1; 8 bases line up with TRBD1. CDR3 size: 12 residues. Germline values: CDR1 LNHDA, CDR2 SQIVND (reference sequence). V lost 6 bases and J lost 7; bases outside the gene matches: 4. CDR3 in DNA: TGTGCCAGTAGCACAGGGGGTGGTGAAGCTTTCTTT. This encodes CASSTGGGEAFF.

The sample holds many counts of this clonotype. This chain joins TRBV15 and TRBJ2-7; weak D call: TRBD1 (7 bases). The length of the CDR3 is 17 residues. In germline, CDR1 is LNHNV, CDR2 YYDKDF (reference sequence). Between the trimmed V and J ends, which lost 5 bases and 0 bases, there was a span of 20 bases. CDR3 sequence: CATSGTTGRTDSYEQYF. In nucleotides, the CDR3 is TGTGCCACCAGCGGGACGACAGGGAGGACGGACTCCTACGAGCAGTACTTC.

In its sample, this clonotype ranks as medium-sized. CDR3 nucleotide sequence: TGCAGCGCCCGACCGAACACCGGGGAGCTGTTTTTT. Protein sequence: CSARPNTGELFF. V usage is TRBV29-1 and J usage is TRBJ2-2, with D uncertain. This CDR3 is 12 amino acids long. The germline CDR1 and CDR2 sequences are SQVTM and ANQGSEA. V was pared by 7 bases and J by 0 bases, with 6 bases between.

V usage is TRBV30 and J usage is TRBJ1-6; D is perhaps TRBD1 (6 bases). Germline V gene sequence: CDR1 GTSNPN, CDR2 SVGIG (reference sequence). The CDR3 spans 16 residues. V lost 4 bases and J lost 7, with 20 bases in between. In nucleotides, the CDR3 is TGTGCCTGGACCAGGGGACTCCCGGACGGGAATTCACCCCTCCACTTT. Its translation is CAWTRGLPDGNSPLHF.

In DNA form, the CDR3 reads TGTGCCATCAGTGAGTCGAGGGGTGGTTATAGCAATCAGCCCCAGCATTTT. It codes for CAISESRGGYSNQPQHF. The chain combines TRBV10-3 with TRBJ1-5; weak D call: TRBD1 (5 bases). Trimming pared 0 bases from V and 0 bases from J, leaving 12 bases between. CDR3 size: 17 residues. Germline lookup yields CDR1 ENHRY and CDR2 SYGVKD.

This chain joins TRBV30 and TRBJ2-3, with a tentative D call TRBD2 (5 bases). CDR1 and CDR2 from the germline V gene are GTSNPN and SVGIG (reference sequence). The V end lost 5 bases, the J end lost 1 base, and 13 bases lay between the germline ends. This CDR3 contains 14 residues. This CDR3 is CAWGLGDRTDTQYF. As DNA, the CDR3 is TGTGCCTGGGGACTGGGTGATCGCACAGATACGCAGTATTTT.

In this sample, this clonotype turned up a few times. In nucleotides, the CDR3 is TGTGCCAGTAGCCAAGAAGCGACAGGGGGCCGGGGCTACACCTTC. Translation: CASSQEATGGRGYTF. This sequence joins TRBV19 and TRBJ1-2; 10 bases are shared with TRBD1. CDR1 and CDR2 from the germline V gene are LNHDA and SQIVND (reference sequence). V was pared by 6 bases and J by 8 bases, with 12 bases of the junction left unmatched. The CDR3 covers 15 residues. Based on the CDR3 plus reference TRBV19 and TRBJ1-2, the full variable domain is DGGITQSPKYLFRKEGQNVTLSCEQNLNHDAMYWYRQDPGQGLRLIYYSQIVNDFQKGDIAEGYSVSREKKESFPLTVTSAQKNPTAFYLCASSQEATGGRGYTFGSGTRLTVV.

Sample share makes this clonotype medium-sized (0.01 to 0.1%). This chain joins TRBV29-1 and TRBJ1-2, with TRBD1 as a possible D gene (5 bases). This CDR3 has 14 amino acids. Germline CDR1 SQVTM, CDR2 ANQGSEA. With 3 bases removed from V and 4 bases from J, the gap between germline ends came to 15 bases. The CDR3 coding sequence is TGCAGCGTTGAGACTCCTCCCAGGGCCTATGGCTACACCTTC. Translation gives CSVETPPRAYGYTF.

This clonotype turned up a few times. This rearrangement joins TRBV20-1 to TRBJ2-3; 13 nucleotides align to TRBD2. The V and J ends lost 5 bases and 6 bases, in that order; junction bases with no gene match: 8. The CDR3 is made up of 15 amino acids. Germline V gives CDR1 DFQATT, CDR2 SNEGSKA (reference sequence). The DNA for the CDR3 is TGCAGTGCTCTCGGGACTAGCGGGATTGGTGATACGCAGTATTTT. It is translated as CSALGTSGIGDTQYF.

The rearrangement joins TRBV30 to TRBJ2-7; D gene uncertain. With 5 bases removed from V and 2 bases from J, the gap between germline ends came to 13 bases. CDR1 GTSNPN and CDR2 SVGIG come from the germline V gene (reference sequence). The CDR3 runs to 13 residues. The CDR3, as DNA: TGTGCCTGGGAAGGGTACACAACCTACGAGCAGTACTTC. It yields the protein CAWEGYTTYEQYF.

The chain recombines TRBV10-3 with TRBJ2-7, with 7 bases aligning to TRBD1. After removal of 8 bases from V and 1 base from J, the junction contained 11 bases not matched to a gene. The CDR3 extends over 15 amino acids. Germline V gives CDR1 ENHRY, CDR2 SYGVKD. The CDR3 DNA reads TGTGCCATCGGGAAGGGGGCTGCCGTTTCCTACGAGCAGTACTTC. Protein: CAIGKGAAVSYEQYF.

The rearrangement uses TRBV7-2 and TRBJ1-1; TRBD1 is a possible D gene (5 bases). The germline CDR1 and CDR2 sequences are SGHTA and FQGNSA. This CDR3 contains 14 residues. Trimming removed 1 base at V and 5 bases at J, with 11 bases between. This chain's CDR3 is CASSLGGVRTEAFF. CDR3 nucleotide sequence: TGTGCCAGCAGCTTAGGGGGGGTACGGACTGAAGCTTTCTTT. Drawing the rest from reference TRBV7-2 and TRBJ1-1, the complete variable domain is GAGVSQSPSNKVTEKGKDVELRCDPISGHTALYWYRQSLGQGLEFLIYFQGNSAPDKSGLPSDRFSAERTGGSVSTLTIQRTQQEDSAVYLCASSLGGVRTEAFFGQGTRLTVV.

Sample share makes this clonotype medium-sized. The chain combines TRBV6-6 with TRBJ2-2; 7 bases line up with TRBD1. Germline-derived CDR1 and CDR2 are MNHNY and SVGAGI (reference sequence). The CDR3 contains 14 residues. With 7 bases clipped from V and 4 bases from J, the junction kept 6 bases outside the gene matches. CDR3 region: CASIFPGGTGELFF. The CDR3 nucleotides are TGTGCCAGCATTTTCCCAGGGGGCACCGGGGAGCTGTTTTTT.

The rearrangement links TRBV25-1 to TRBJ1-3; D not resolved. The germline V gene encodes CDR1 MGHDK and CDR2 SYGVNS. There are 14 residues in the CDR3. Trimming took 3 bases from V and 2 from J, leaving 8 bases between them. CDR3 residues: CASSDRGTGNTIYF. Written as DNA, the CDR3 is TGTGCCAGCAGTGACCGAGGTACTGGAAACACCATATATTTT.

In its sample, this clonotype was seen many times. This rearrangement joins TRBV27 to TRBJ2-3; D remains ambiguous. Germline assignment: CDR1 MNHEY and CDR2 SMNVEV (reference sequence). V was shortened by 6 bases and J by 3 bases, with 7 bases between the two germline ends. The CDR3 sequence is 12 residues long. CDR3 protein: CASSSATDTQYF. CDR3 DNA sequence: TGTGCCAGCAGCTCCGCGACAGATACGCAGTATTTT.

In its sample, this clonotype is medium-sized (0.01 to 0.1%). The CDR3 region is CASRPWTSGATDTQYF. Here the CDR3 DNA reads TGTGCCAGCAGACCCTGGACTAGCGGGGCCACAGATACGCAGTATTTT. The rearrangement joins TRBV28 to TRBJ2-3; 12 bases agree with TRBD2. The CDR3 runs 16 residues. CDR1 is MDHEN, CDR2 SYDVKM, per germline. Trimming at V came to 6 bases and at J to 2 bases, leaving 6 bases not matched to a gene.

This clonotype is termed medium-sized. The CDR3 is CASSPQTENTGELFF. The CDR3 bases are TGTGCCAGCTCACCGCAGACTGAAAACACCGGGGAGCTGTTTTTT. This chain links TRBV18 with TRBJ2-2; D is ambiguous. The CDR3 consists of 15 residues. V lost 3 bases, J lost 2 bases, and 10 bases lay in between. Germline V lookup: CDR1 KGHSH, CDR2 LQKENI.

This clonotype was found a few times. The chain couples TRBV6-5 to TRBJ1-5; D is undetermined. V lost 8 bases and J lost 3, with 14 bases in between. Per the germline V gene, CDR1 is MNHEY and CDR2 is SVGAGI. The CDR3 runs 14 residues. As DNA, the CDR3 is TGTGCCAGCGCCCCTTTTGATGACAATCAGCCCCAGCATTTT. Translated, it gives CASAPFDDNQPQHF.

The CDR3 sequence is CASSLQGGEKLFF. The CDR3 bases are TGTGCCAGCAGTTTACAGGGGGGTGAAAAACTGTTTTTT. The chain employs TRBV12-3 or TRBV12-4 and TRBJ1-4; 7 nucleotides match TRBD1. The CDR3 consists of 13 residues. V dropped 2 bases and J dropped 7; count of bases not matched to a gene: 1.

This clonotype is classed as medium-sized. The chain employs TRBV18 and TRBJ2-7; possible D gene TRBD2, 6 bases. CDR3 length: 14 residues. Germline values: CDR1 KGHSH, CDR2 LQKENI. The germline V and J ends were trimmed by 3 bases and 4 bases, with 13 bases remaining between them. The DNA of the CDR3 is TGTGCCAGCTCACCGGCGGGGAAGGAGTACGAGCAGTACTTC. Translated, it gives CASSPAGKEYEQYF.

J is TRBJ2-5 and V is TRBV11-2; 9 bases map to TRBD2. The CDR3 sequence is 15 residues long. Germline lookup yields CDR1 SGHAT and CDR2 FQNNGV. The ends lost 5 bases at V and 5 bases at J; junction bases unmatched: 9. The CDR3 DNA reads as TGTGCCAGCAGCACCGCGGGAGGGCCGTTGGAGACCCAGTACTTC. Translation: CASSTAGGPLETQYF.

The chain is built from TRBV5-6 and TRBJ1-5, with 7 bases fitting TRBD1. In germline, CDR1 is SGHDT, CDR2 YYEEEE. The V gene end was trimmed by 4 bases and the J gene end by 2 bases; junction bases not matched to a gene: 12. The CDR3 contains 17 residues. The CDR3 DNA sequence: TGTGCCAGCAGCCCAAGGACAGGCCCCCGCCGCAATCAGCCCCAGCATTTT. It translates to CASSPRTGPRRNQPQHF.

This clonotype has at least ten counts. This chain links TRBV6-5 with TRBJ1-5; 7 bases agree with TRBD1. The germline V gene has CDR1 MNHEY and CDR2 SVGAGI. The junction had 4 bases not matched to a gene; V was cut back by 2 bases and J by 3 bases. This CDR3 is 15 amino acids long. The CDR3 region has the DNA TGTGCCAGCAGTTACCGCGGGACAGCCAATCAGCCCCAGCATTTT. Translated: CASSYRGTANQPQHF.

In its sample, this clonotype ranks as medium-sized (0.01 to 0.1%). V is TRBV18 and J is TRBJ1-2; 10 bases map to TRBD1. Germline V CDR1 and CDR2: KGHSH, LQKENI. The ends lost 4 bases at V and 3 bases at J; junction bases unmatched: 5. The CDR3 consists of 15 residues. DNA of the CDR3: TGTGCCAGCTCACAGCGACAGGGGGCGGACTATGGCTACACCTTC. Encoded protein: CASSQRQGADYGYTF.

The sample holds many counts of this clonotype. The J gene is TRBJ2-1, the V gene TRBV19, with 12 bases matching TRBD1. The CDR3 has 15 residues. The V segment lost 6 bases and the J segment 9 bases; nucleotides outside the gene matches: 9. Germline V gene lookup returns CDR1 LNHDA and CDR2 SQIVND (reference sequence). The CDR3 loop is CASRASGQGASEQFF. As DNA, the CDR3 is TGTGCCAGTAGAGCCTCGGGACAGGGGGCCTCTGAGCAGTTCTTC.

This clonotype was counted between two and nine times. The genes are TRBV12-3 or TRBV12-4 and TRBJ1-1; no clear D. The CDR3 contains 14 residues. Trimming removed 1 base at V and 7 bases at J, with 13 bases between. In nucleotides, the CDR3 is TGTGCCAGCAGTTTAGGGACGGCTTTGGGTGAAGCTTTCTTT. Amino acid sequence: CASSLGTALGEAFF.

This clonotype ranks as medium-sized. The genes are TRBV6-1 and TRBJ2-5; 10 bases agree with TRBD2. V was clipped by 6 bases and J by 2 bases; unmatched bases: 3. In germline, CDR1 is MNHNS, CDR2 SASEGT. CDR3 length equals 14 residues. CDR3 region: CASRPSGGQETQYF. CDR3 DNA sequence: TGTGCCAGCAGACCTAGCGGGGGACAAGAGACCCAGTACTTC.

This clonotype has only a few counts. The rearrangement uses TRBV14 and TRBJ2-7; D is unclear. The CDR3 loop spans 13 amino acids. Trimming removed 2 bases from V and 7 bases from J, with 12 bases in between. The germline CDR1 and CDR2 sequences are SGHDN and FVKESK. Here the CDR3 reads CASSQWTGREQYF. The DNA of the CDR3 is TGTGCCAGCAGCCAATGGACGGGTCGAGAGCAGTACTTC. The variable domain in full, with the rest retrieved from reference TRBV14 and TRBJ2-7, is EAGVTQFPSHSVIEKGQTVTLRCDPISGHDNLYWYRRVMGKEIKFLLHFVKESKQDESGMPNNRFLAERTGGTYSTLKVQPAELEDSGVYFCASSQWTGREQYFGPGTRLTVT.

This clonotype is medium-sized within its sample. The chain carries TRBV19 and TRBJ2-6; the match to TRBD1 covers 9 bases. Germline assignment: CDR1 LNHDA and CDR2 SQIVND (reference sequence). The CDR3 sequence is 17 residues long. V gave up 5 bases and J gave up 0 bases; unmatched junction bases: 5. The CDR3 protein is CASSVGQGDSGANVLTF. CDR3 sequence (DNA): TGTGCCAGTAGTGTGGGACAGGGAGACTCTGGGGCCAACGTCCTGACTTTC.

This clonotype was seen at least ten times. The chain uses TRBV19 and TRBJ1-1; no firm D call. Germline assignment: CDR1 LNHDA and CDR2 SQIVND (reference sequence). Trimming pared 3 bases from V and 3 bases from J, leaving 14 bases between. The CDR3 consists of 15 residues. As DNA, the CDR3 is TGTGCCAGTAGTATTTTGTCGGGTATGGACACTGAAGCTTTCTTT. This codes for CASSILSGMDTEAFF.